This TCR beta chain was observed in a study of naive and memory T cell subsets. The SP2 primer and nested alpha and beta constant region primers amplified ligated cDNA in four rounds. Reverse transcription of blood and skin TCR RNA was primed at alpha and beta constant regions. From the 5' RACE reads, TCRdb called clonotypes with MiXCR, one entry per CDR3 protein. The table lists some 60,000 distinct CDR3 sequences, around 8% of them singletons. This clonotype was detected ten times or more. Its target is unknown. TCR cDNA received a 3' ligated oligonucleotide that carried a UMI. Adult healthy volunteers gave 2.5 ml peripheral blood for whole-blood RNA. Unsorted total RNA, roughly 1 to 1,100 ng, was DNase treated before reverse transcription. Study-wide results and limits: TCR transcript changes with activation or differentiation may affect this RNA method.

Trimming left V 7 bases short and J 6 bases short, with 13 bases between. Germline V gene data show CDR1 as SQVTM and CDR2 as ANQGSEA. This CDR3 region has 13 residues. The rearrangement uses TRBV29-1 and TRBJ1-6; D is unresolved. This sequence originates from a female donor in good health. The CDR3 loop reads CSGRTGLNSPLHF. The CDR3 bases are TGCAGCGGCCGGACCGGCCTTAATTCACCCCTCCACTTT.